What follows are 13 T cell receptor beta chains derived from one specimen sequenced in a study of graft-versus-host responses after intestinal transplantation (dated by TCRdb to about 2021). According to the study, the label for this sample's time point signals: cells obtained before transplantation from donor or recipient. The library was prepared using the immunoSEQ multiplex PCR assay. What TCRdb holds here is the immuneACCESS table cut down to in-frame rearrangements. Part of the clones is not present; checked against another copy, under half of the missing clones reflect an unresolved V gene, and the others are unexplained. Across this sample there are 4,000 to 6,000 clones, with roughly 25% seen only once. The ten largest clonotypes hold 2.5% to 3.5% of the sample. Here the sequenced sample was alloreactive CD4+ T cells from a mixed lymphocyte reaction culture, taken before transplantation. The cell subset or site label here, explained by the study, means: CFSE-low proliferating T cells sorted from roughly six-day pre-transplant mixed lymphocyte reaction (GvH or HvG direction). The receptors were sampled from a human patient who was an organ donor for intestinal transplantation.

By sample share, this clone is medium-sized (0.01 to 0.1%). This chain connects TRBV30 to TRBJ2-5; 13 bases agree with TRBD2. CDR3 length: 14 amino acids. CDR1 GTSNPN and CDR2 SVGIG come from the germline V gene (reference sequence). The junction had 5 bases not matched to a gene; V was cut back by 3 bases and J by 7 bases. Here the CDR3 reads CAWRTSGGTGTQYF. The DNA of the CDR3 is TGTGCCTGGAGGACTAGCGGGGGGACAGGGACCCAGTACTTC.

This clone turned up a few times. V is TRBV9 and J is TRBJ2-7, with TRBD1 matching 8 bases. CDR1 is SGDLS, CDR2 YYNGEE, per germline. The CDR3 has 15 residues. The V gene end was trimmed by 4 bases and the J gene end by 0 bases; junction bases not matched to a gene: 6. As DNA, the CDR3 is TGTGCCAGCAGCCCTCGGACAGGGAGCTCCTACGAGCAGTACTTC. Translation: CASSPRTGSSYEQYF.

The rearrangement joins TRBV25-1 to TRBJ1-2, with D possibly TRBD1 on 6 matching bases. The CDR3 length is 13 residues. Germline CDR1 and CDR2: MGHDK and SYGVNS. V gave up 2 bases and J gave up 8 bases, with 12 bases separating them. CDR3 region: CASSENRVGGYTF. CDR3 DNA: TGTGCCAGCAGTGAAAACAGGGTCGGCGGCTACACCTTC.

The chain links TRBV7-2 to TRBJ1-1, with 7 bases matching TRBD1. Germline CDR1 reads SGHTA; CDR2 reads FQGNSA. V lost 1 base and J lost 5; bases outside the gene matches: 7. This CDR3 spans 15 amino acids. The CDR3 DNA reads as TGTGCCAGCAGCTTAGGAATGGACAGGAGTACTGAAGCTTTCTTT. As protein: CASSLGMDRSTEAFF.

This clone was seen a handful of times. This chain uses TRBV11-2 with TRBJ2-3, with TRBD2 as a possible D gene (6 bases). Trimming took 2 bases from V and 0 from J, leaving 12 bases between them. Germline CDR1 reads SGHAT; CDR2 reads FQNNGV. CDR3 size: 16 residues. The CDR3 sequence is CASSLLIAVSTDTQYF. The CDR3 DNA reads as TGTGCCAGCAGCTTACTAATAGCGGTTAGCACAGATACGCAGTATTTT.

This clone has only a few counts. This chain joins TRBV6-5 and TRBJ2-7, with D maybe TRBD2 (5 bases). The length of the CDR3 is 13 residues. Germline V gene sequence: CDR1 MNHEY, CDR2 SVGAGI. Trimming cost V 8 bases and J 0 bases, with 11 bases left between them. Written as DNA, the CDR3 is TGTGCCAGCGTCAGCGGTTTCTCCTACGAGCAGTACTTC. Translating it yields CASVSGFSYEQYF.

The chain recombines TRBV5-1 with TRBJ1-1; D might be TRBD1 (5 bases). The germline gives CDR1 SGHRS, CDR2 YFSETQ. CDR3 length: 12 residues. V lost 0 bases and J 7 bases, leaving 7 bases between the germline ends. The CDR3 loop is CASSLEGIEAFF. As DNA, the CDR3 is TGCGCCAGCAGCTTGGAGGGGATTGAAGCTTTCTTT.

The chain uses TRBV6-1 and TRBJ2-7; the D is unclear. This CDR3 is 12 amino acids long. CDR1 is MNHNS and CDR2 is SASEGT in the germline V gene. With 3 bases removed from V and 4 bases from J, the gap between germline ends came to 7 bases. The CDR3 loop reads CASSDRLYEQYF. CDR3 sequence (DNA): TGTGCCAGCAGTGACAGGTTATACGAGCAGTACTTC.

The chain uses TRBV5-1 and TRBJ1-1; D perhaps matches TRBD1 (5 bases). In germline, CDR1 is SGHRS, CDR2 YFSETQ. V was trimmed by 2 bases and J by 1 base, leaving 6 bases between them. This CDR3 is built from 13 residues. The CDR3 is CASSFQGNTEAFF. CDR3 sequence (DNA): TGCGCCAGCAGCTTCCAGGGGAACACTGAAGCTTTCTTT.

This clone was counted a few times. The gene calls are TRBV6-1 and TRBJ2-5, with 9 bases matching TRBD2. CDR1 and CDR2 (germline): MNHNS, SASEGT. Germline trimming cut 2 bases from V and 5 bases from J; bases unmatched to any gene: 6. The CDR3 contains 15 residues. The CDR3 nucleotides are TGTGCCAGCAGTGAAAAAAGCGGGGGGTGGGAGACCCAGTACTTC. Protein product: CASSEKSGGWETQYF.

This clone is deemed large. The CDR3 bases are TGCGCCAGCAGCTCGGGAACAGGGGGCGGGGAAAAACTGTTTTTT. It specifies CASSSGTGGGEKLFF. V usage is TRBV5-1 and J usage is TRBJ1-4; 9 nucleotides match TRBD1. Trimming took 3 bases from V and 8 from J; bases not matched to a gene: 8. The V gene's germline CDR1 is SGHRS and CDR2 YFSETQ. The CDR3 has 15 residues.

By proportion, this clone is medium-sized. The genes are TRBV25-1 and TRBJ1-6; 10 nucleotides agree with TRBD1. In germline, CDR1 is MGHDK, CDR2 SYGVNS. The CDR3 runs 16 residues. After removal of 4 bases from V and 5 bases from J, the junction contained 5 bases not matched to a gene. Written as DNA, the CDR3 is TGTGCCAGCAGTGCCAAGGGGACAGGGGATAATTCACCCCTCCACTTT. Protein product: CASSAKGTGDNSPLHF.

In its sample, this clone is medium-sized (0.01 to 0.1%). V and J are TRBV20-1 and TRBJ2-7; D gene unclear. V lost 7 bases and J 6 bases, leaving 13 bases between the germline ends. The CDR3 spans 11 residues. CDR1 and CDR2 from the germline V gene are DFQATT and SNEGSKA (reference sequence). CDR3: CSVAVFREQYF. The CDR3 nucleotides are TGCAGTGTGGCGGTGTTTCGCGAGCAGTACTTC.